This T cell receptor beta chain was documented in a study of T cell responses to AZD1222 COVID-19 vaccine. This CDR3 is 14 amino acids long. Trimming at V came to 2 bases and at J to 2 bases, leaving 2 bases not matched to a gene. Germline lookup yields CDR1 MDHEN and CDR2 SYDVKM. Study-level results: Vaccination with two AZD1222 doses was followed by a rise in Spike-specific TCR breadth and depth. Clonal diversity may have been underestimated, and the donors were mostly white British, with more females than males. Spike-wide vaccine-associated CD4 TCRs dominated at 160-218 and 743-854.

In regard to this clone: Its antigen remains unknown.

Investigators merged groups given second doses at roughly 4 or roughly 12 weeks. Clones were sequenced by immunoSEQ multiplex PCR, and TCRdb holds only the in-frame ones, with some missing. The sample includes 120,000 to 150,000 clones, about 89% of them seen just once. This TCR derives from an adult who received the AZD1222 COVID-19 vaccine. V usage is TRBV28 and J usage is TRBJ1-2; the match to TRBD1 covers 7 bases. The sample here was peripheral blood, taken 28 days after the second AZD1222 dose. The CDR3 reads CASSLRGQNYGYTF. CDR3 sequence (DNA): TGTGCCAGCAGTTTAAGGGGACAGAACTATGGCTACACCTTC.